The rows below give T cell receptor beta chains drawn from one sample of a study of blood T cells in healthy people across ages. TCRdb ran MiXCR on the 5' RACE reads and lists one entry per CDR3 protein. The sample includes approximately 780,000 distinct CDR3 sequences, roughly 25% of them seen just once. Another study also made use of these data, one on T cells of mothers and their children.

Sequencing was performed on blood. The source of these receptors is a boy aged 5-17 years in good health. Each CDR3 is given with its conserved first and last residue. D genes are given only for firm matches. Size tells how often a clone was seen (once, few, many) or the class of an expanded clone, and some rows leave it out.

j_call: TRBJ1-2; d_call: -; clone_size: few; v_call: TRBV5-1; cdr3_aa: CASSLDRQEGYTF; cdr3_nt: TGCGCCAGCAGCTTGGACAGGCAGGAGGGCTACACCTTC
j_call: TRBJ2-5; d_call: TRBD2; clone_size: few; v_call: TRBV7-3; cdr3_aa: CASSPAGGLETQYF; cdr3_nt: TGTGCCAGCAGCCCCGCGGGGGGGCTGGAGACCCAGTACTTC
j_call: TRBJ2-5; d_call: TRBD1; clone_size: few; v_call: TRBV27; cdr3_aa: CASSPNPGQALGAGGTQYF; cdr3_nt: TGTGCCAGCAGTCCAAACCCGGGACAGGCATTGGGCGCAGGAGGGACCCAGTACTTC
j_call: TRBJ1-2; d_call: -; clone_size: -; v_call: TRBV12-3/TRBV12-4; cdr3_aa: CASSFDCYGYTF; cdr3_nt: TGTGCCAGCAGTTTTGATTGCTATGGCTACACCTTC
j_call: TRBJ1-2; d_call: TRBD1; clone_size: many; v_call: TRBV29-1; cdr3_aa: CSVARRQGNYGYTF; cdr3_nt: TGCAGCGTTGCCCGCAGACAGGGTAACTATGGCTACACCTTC
j_call: TRBJ1-1; d_call: -; clone_size: -; v_call: TRBV19; cdr3_aa: CASGGNTEAFF; cdr3_nt: TGTGCTTCGGGGGGGAACACTGAAGCTTTCTTT
j_call: TRBJ1-1; d_call: -; clone_size: few; v_call: TRBV12-3/TRBV12-4; cdr3_aa: CASSRTGLGTEAFF; cdr3_nt: TGTGCCAGCAGTAGAACAGGGTTAGGCACTGAAGCTTTCTTT
j_call: TRBJ1-4; d_call: -; clone_size: -; v_call: TRBV6-6; cdr3_aa: CASSYELQRKLFF; cdr3_nt: TGTGCCAGCAGTTATGAACTTCAACGAAAACTGTTTTTT
j_call: TRBJ2-5; d_call: TRBD1; clone_size: few; v_call: TRBV12-3/TRBV12-4; cdr3_aa: CASRTGQGRETQYF; cdr3_nt: TGTGCCAGCAGAACGGGACAGGGCCGAGAGACCCAGTACTTC
j_call: TRBJ2-1; d_call: TRBD2; clone_size: -; v_call: TRBV10-3; cdr3_aa: CATSRTSGGDEQFF; cdr3_nt: TGTGCCACCAGCCGGACTAGCGGGGGAGATGAGCAGTTCTTC
j_call: TRBJ1-2; d_call: TRBD1; clone_size: few; v_call: TRBV13; cdr3_aa: CASSLGGQGYYGYTF; cdr3_nt: TGTGCCAGCAGCTTAGGGGGACAGGGGTACTATGGCTACACCTTC
j_call: TRBJ1-4; d_call: -; clone_size: few; v_call: TRBV4-2; cdr3_aa: CASSRAPGINEKLFF; cdr3_nt: TGTGCCAGCAGCCGGGCCCCCGGGATTAATGAAAAACTGTTTTTT
j_call: TRBJ2-5; d_call: -; clone_size: -; v_call: TRBV28; cdr3_aa: CATRERVSQYF; cdr3_nt: TGTGCCACCAGGGAGAGGGTGTCCCAGTACTTC
j_call: TRBJ2-1; d_call: TRBD2; clone_size: few; v_call: TRBV20-1; cdr3_aa: CSASFGAGGKNNEQFF; cdr3_nt: TGCAGTGCTTCCTTTGGGGCGGGGGGGAAAAACAATGAGCAGTTCTTC
j_call: TRBJ2-7; d_call: -; clone_size: -; v_call: TRBV9; cdr3_aa: CASSVELSSYEQYF; cdr3_nt: TGTGCCAGCAGCGTAGAGCTCAGCTCCTACGAGCAGTACTTC
j_call: TRBJ2-1; d_call: TRBD2; clone_size: -; v_call: TRBV10-3; cdr3_aa: CAIRRTSGGLYNEQFF; cdr3_nt: TGTGCCATCAGGCGGACTAGCGGGGGCTTATACAATGAGCAGTTCTTC
j_call: TRBJ2-5; d_call: -; clone_size: -; v_call: TRBV7-7; cdr3_aa: CASSLNLGSQETQYF; cdr3_nt: TGTGCTAGCAGCTTAAATTTGGGGTCCCAAGAGACCCAGTACTTC
j_call: TRBJ2-7; d_call: -; clone_size: many; v_call: TRBV29-1; cdr3_aa: CSVGGSGYEQYF; cdr3_nt: TGCAGCGTTGGGGGCAGCGGCTACGAGCAGTACTTC
j_call: TRBJ1-4; d_call: -; clone_size: few; v_call: TRBV11-2; cdr3_aa: CASSLGRARGEKLFF; cdr3_nt: TGTGCCAGCAGCTTAGGCCGGGCACGAGGTGAAAAACTGTTTTTT
j_call: TRBJ2-3; d_call: -; clone_size: -; v_call: TRBV6-6; cdr3_aa: CASTIAGTDTQYF; cdr3_nt: TGTGCCAGCACCATAGCGGGCACAGATACGCAGTATTTT
j_call: TRBJ2-1; d_call: TRBD2; clone_size: -; v_call: TRBV7-9; cdr3_aa: CASSRGGPQFF; cdr3_nt: TGTGCCAGCTCCCGGGGGGGGCCCCAGTTCTTC
j_call: TRBJ1-4; d_call: -; clone_size: -; v_call: TRBV7-9; cdr3_aa: CASSFVPGIEKLFF; cdr3_nt: TGTGCCAGCAGCTTCGTCCCAGGGATCGAAAAACTGTTTTTT
j_call: TRBJ2-7; d_call: -; clone_size: -; v_call: TRBV29-1; cdr3_aa: CSVEAPGDEQYF; cdr3_nt: TGCAGCGTTGAAGCGCCAGGAGACGAGCAGTACTTC
j_call: TRBJ1-6; d_call: -; clone_size: -; v_call: TRBV12-3/TRBV12-4; cdr3_aa: CASSLRGNRNSPLHF; cdr3_nt: TGTGCCAGCAGTTTGAGGGGGAATCGGAATTCACCCCTCCACTTT
j_call: TRBJ2-5; d_call: -; clone_size: -; v_call: TRBV5-1; cdr3_aa: CASSLEDWKTQYF; cdr3_nt: TGCGCCAGCAGCTTGGAGGACTGGAAGACCCAGTACTTC
j_call: TRBJ2-3; d_call: -; clone_size: once; v_call: TRBV11-2; cdr3_aa: CASSPYRSTDTQYF; cdr3_nt: TGTGCCAGCAGCCCATATCGAAGCACAGATACGCAGTATTTT
j_call: TRBJ2-7; d_call: -; clone_size: -; v_call: TRBV29-1; cdr3_aa: CSVVGLGLSGGEQYF; cdr3_nt: TGCAGCGTTGTAGGACTTGGTCTCTCGGGTGGCGAGCAGTACTTC
j_call: TRBJ1-4; d_call: TRBD1; clone_size: -; v_call: TRBV12-3/TRBV12-4; cdr3_aa: CASSFRTTGNEKLFF; cdr3_nt: TGTGCCAGCAGTTTTCGTACGACAGGGAATGAAAAACTGTTTTTT
j_call: TRBJ1-1; d_call: -; clone_size: -; v_call: TRBV6-1; cdr3_aa: CASSEYGSTEAFF; cdr3_nt: TGTGCCAGCAGTGAGTACGGGTCCACTGAAGCTTTCTTT